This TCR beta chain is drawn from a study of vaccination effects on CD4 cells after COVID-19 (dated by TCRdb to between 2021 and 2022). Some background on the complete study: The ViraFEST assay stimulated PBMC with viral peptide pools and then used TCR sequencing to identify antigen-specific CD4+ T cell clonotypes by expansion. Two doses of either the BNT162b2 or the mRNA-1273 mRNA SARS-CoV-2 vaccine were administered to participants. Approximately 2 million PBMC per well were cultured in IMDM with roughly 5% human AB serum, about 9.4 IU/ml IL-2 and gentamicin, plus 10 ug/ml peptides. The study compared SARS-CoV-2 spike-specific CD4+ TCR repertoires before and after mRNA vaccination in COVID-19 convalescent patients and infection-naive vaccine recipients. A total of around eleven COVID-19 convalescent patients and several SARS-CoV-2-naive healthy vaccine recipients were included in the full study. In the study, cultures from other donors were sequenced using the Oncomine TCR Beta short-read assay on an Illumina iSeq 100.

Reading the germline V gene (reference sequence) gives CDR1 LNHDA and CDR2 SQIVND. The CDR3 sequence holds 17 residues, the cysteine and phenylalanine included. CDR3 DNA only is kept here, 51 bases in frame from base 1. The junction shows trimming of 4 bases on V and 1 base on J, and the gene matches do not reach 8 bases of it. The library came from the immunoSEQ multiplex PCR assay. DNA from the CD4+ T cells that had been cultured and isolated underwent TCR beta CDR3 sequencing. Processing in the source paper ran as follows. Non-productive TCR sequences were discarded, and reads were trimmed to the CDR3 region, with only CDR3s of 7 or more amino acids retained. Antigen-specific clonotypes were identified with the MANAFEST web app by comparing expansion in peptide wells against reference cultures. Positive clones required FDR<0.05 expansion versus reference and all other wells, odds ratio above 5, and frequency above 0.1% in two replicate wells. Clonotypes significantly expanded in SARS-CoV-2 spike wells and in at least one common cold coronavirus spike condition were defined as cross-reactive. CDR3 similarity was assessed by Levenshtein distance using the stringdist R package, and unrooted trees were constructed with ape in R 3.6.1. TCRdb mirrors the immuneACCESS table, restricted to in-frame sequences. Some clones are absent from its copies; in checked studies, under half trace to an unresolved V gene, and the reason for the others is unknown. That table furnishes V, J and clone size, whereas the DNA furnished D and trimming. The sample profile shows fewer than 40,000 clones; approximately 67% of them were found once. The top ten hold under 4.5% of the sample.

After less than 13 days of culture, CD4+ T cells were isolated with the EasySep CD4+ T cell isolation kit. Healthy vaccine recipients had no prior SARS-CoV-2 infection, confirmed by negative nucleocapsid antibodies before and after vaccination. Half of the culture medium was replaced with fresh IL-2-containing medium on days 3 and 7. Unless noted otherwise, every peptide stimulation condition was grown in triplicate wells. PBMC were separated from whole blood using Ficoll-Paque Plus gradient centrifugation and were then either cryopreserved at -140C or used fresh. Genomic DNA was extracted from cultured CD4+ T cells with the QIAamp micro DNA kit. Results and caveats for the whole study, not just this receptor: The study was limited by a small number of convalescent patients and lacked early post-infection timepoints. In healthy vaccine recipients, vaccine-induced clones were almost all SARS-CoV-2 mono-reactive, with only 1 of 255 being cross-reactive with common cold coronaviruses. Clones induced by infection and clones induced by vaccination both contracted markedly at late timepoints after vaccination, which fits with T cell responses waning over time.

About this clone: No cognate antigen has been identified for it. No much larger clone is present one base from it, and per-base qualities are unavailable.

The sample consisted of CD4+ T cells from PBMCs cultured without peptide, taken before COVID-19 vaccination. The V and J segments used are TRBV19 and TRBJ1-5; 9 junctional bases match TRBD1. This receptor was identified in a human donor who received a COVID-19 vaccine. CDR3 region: CASSRSPGTGSNQPQHF. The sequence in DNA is TGTGCCAGTAGTAGAAGTCCCGGGACAGGGAGCAATCAGCCCCAGCATTTT.